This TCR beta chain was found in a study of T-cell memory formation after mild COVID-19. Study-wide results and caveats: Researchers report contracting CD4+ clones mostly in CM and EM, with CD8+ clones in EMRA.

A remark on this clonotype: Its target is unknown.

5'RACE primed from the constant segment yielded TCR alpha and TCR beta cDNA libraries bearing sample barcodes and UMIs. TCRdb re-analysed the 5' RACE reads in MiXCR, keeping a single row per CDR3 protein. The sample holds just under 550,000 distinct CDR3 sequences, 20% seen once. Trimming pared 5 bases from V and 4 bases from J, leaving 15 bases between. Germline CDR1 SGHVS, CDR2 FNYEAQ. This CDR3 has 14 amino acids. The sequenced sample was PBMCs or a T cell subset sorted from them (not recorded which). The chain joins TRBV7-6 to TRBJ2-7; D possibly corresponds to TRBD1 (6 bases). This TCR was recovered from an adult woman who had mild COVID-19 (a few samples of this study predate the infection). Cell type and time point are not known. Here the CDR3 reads CASSPSTGKYEQYF. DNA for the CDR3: TGTGCCAGCAGCCCTTCTACAGGGAAGTACGAGCAGTACTTC.